This T cell receptor beta chain was sequenced in a study of neoadjuvant nivolumab and ipilimumab in lung cancer. The CDR3 length is 13 residues. The germline V gene has CDR1 MNHEY and CDR2 SMNVEV (reference sequence). Trimming cost V 4 bases and J 9 bases, with 16 bases left between them. Study results and caveats: TCR receptors were sequenced in few samples. From pretherapy to surgery, tumor richness and clonality rose with dual therapy. TCR richness and clonality were higher in tumors than adjacent uninvolved lung. Higher pretherapy blood TCR richness went with higher resected-tumor richness.

To note about this clone: Antigen: not known.

TCRdb's copy holds only in-frame clones and misses some; the assay was immunoSEQ multiplex PCR. The table has roughly 19,000 clones, more than 65% seen once. This clonotype was obtained from an adult with non-small cell lung cancer. The input for sequencing was tumor tissue, taken after neoadjuvant nivolumab, alone or with ipilimumab, at or shortly before surgery. V and J are TRBV27 and TRBJ2-7; D might be TRBD1 (5 bases). The CDR3 sequence is CASSWGPATGQYF. In nucleotides, the CDR3 is TGTGCCAGCAGTTGGGGCCCCGCTACGGGGCAGTACTTC.